The present T cell receptor (beta chain) was sequenced within a study of T cell changes during pregnancy in multiple sclerosis. Sequencing used immunoSEQ multiplex PCR; TCRdb keeps in-frame clones, though not all of them. The sample consists of about 24,000 clones, about 87% of them appearing once. Trimming stripped 3 bases from V and 1 base from J, with 9 bases between. The CDR3 is 15 residues long. In germline, CDR1 is MGHRA, CDR2 YSYEKL. The clonotype comes from a female donor in good health, enrolled as a control in a pregnancy study. Sequenced here: CD4+ T cells from peripheral blood mononuclear cells, sampled in the second trimester of pregnancy. The rearrangement uses TRBV4-1 and TRBJ2-2; D call uncertain. This chain's CDR3 is CASSQVAVNTGELFF. The CDR3 region has the DNA TGCGCCAGCAGCCAGGTGGCGGTGAACACCGGGGAGCTGTTTTTT.